The rows below give T cell receptor beta chains drawn from one sample of a study of human T cells and chemical hapten exposure. TCRdb reprocessed the RACE reads with MiXCR, giving one entry per CDR3 protein. The sample shows more than 150,000 distinct CDR3 sequences, almost 30% of them seen only once. The material was whole blood, obtained in connection with sensitization to the hapten diphenylcyclopropenone (DPC). The source is a woman aged 30 to 39 with alopecia areata. Some clones in this sample may be carry-over from other donors' samples. Each CDR3 is given with its conserved first and last residue. Fields, in order: CDR3 DNA, CDR3 protein, V gene, D gene, J gene, clone size. A D gene is named only where the DNA matches it firmly. Only part of the rows carry a size: once, few, many, or a class if the clone is expanded.

cdr3_nt: TGTGCCGGCAGCACGGGACTAGCGGGGGGCTCCTACAATGAGCAGTTCTTC; cdr3_aa: CAGSTGLAGGSYNEQFF; v_call: TRBV9; d_call: TRBD2; j_call: TRBJ2-1; clone_size: .
cdr3_nt: TGCAGTGCTCCTGCCGGGGAGGTCTATGGCTACACCTTC; cdr3_aa: CSAPAGEVYGYTF; v_call: TRBV20-1; d_call: .; j_call: TRBJ1-2; clone_size: few
cdr3_nt: TGTGCCACCCAGACAGGGTCCATGTCAGATCTTGGGTATTTT; cdr3_aa: CATQTGSMSDLGYF; v_call: TRBV28; d_call: TRBD1; j_call: TRBJ2-3; clone_size: .
cdr3_nt: TGTGCCAGCAGTTTCCCGGACATGAACACTGAAGCTTTCTTT; cdr3_aa: CASSFPDMNTEAFF; v_call: TRBV21-1; d_call: .; j_call: TRBJ1-1; clone_size: .
cdr3_nt: TGTGCCATCCGCGGGACACCCGACTACGAGCAGTACTTC; cdr3_aa: CAIRGTPDYEQYF; v_call: TRBV10-3; d_call: .; j_call: TRBJ2-7; clone_size: few
cdr3_nt: TGCAGTGCTAGACCCAACCATGGCCGGGCCAGGTACGAGCAGTACTTC; cdr3_aa: CSARPNHGRARYEQYF; v_call: TRBV20-1; d_call: .; j_call: TRBJ2-7; clone_size: .
cdr3_nt: TGTGCCAGCAGTCACTACAGGAGCTCCTACAATGAGCAGTTCTTC; cdr3_aa: CASSHYRSSYNEQFF; v_call: TRBV7-2; d_call: .; j_call: TRBJ2-1; clone_size: few
cdr3_nt: TGTGCCAGCAAACAGGCCTACAGCACAGATACGCAGTATTTT; cdr3_aa: CASKQAYSTDTQYF; v_call: TRBV6-6; d_call: .; j_call: TRBJ2-3; clone_size: few
cdr3_nt: TGTGCCAGCAGTTACGAGGATACCAGGGGCTCTGGAAACACCATATATTTT; cdr3_aa: CASSYEDTRGSGNTIYF; v_call: TRBV6-5; d_call: .; j_call: TRBJ1-3; clone_size: .
cdr3_nt: TGTGCCAGCAGCCGTTTGGAAAAACTGTTTTTT; cdr3_aa: CASSRLEKLFF; v_call: TRBV12-3/TRBV12-4; d_call: .; j_call: TRBJ1-4; clone_size: .
cdr3_nt: TGTGCCATCAGTAAGGAGGGGTCTAGCACAGATACGCAGTATTTT; cdr3_aa: CAISKEGSSTDTQYF; v_call: TRBV10-3; d_call: .; j_call: TRBJ2-3; clone_size: few
cdr3_nt: TGTGCCAGCTCACCCGGCTCACTCGGCTATGGCTACACCTTC; cdr3_aa: CASSPGSLGYGYTF; v_call: TRBV18; d_call: .; j_call: TRBJ1-2; clone_size: .
cdr3_nt: TGTGCCACCAGCAGACGGACAGGGACAGATACGCAGTATTTT; cdr3_aa: CATSRRTGTDTQYF; v_call: TRBV15; d_call: TRBD1; j_call: TRBJ2-3; clone_size: many
cdr3_nt: TGTGCCAGCAGTGAGGGGGGGGGGCGCAATGAGCAGTTCTTC; cdr3_aa: CASSEGGGRNEQFF; v_call: TRBV28; d_call: .; j_call: TRBJ2-1; clone_size: .
cdr3_nt: TGTGCCACCCTGACACCTAGCACAGATACGCAGTATTTT; cdr3_aa: CATLTPSTDTQYF; v_call: TRBV28; d_call: .; j_call: TRBJ2-3; clone_size: few
cdr3_nt: TGTGCCAGCCGACAAGAGCATAATTCACCCCTCCACTTT; cdr3_aa: CASRQEHNSPLHF; v_call: TRBV6-2/TRBV6-3; d_call: .; j_call: TRBJ1-6; clone_size: .
cdr3_nt: TGTGCCAGCAGCGTACTCCCGAAGGGGGAGACCCAGTACTTC; cdr3_aa: CASSVLPKGETQYF; v_call: TRBV9; d_call: .; j_call: TRBJ2-5; clone_size: few
cdr3_nt: TGCAGTGCTAGAGATGTGCAGCGGGAGGGATTCAACGAGCAGTACTTC; cdr3_aa: CSARDVQREGFNEQYF; v_call: TRBV20-1; d_call: TRBD2; j_call: TRBJ2-7; clone_size: .
cdr3_nt: TGTGCCAGCAGACCGACATCGTACACTGAAGCTTTCTTT; cdr3_aa: CASRPTSYTEAFF; v_call: TRBV28; d_call: .; j_call: TRBJ1-1; clone_size: few
cdr3_nt: TGTGCCAGCAGTTATGACACGGCAGAGACCCAGTACTTC; cdr3_aa: CASSYDTAETQYF; v_call: TRBV5-4; d_call: .; j_call: TRBJ2-5; clone_size: few
cdr3_nt: TGCAGTGCTAGTCTTGACCGAAATCAGCCCCAGCATTTT; cdr3_aa: CSASLDRNQPQHF; v_call: TRBV20-1; d_call: .; j_call: TRBJ1-5; clone_size: few
cdr3_nt: TGTGCCAGCAGTGAATGGGGTCAGGGGGGTGAAGCTTTCTTT; cdr3_aa: CASSEWGQGGEAFF; v_call: TRBV25-1; d_call: TRBD1; j_call: TRBJ1-1; clone_size: .
cdr3_nt: TGCGCCAGCAGCCAAGATGTAGGGGGGACGGAGACCCAGTACTTC; cdr3_aa: CASSQDVGGTETQYF; v_call: TRBV4-3; d_call: .; j_call: TRBJ2-5; clone_size: .
cdr3_nt: TGCAGCGTTGAAGCAGGTAGCGGGGGGGGCAATGAGCAGTTCTTC; cdr3_aa: CSVEAGSGGGNEQFF; v_call: TRBV29-1; d_call: TRBD2; j_call: TRBJ2-1; clone_size: .
cdr3_nt: TGTGCCAGCAGTTACTCTGCGGGGGGGTCTGCAGATACGCAGTATTTT; cdr3_aa: CASSYSAGGSADTQYF; v_call: TRBV6-5; d_call: TRBD2; j_call: TRBJ2-3; clone_size: few
cdr3_nt: TGTGCCAGCAGCTTAGTCCCGGCGTCAGATACGCAGTATTTT; cdr3_aa: CASSLVPASDTQYF; v_call: TRBV7-2; d_call: .; j_call: TRBJ2-3; clone_size: .
cdr3_nt: TGTGCCATCAGTGAATTTAGTGGACAGGGAGATGGCTACACCTTC; cdr3_aa: CAISEFSGQGDGYTF; v_call: TRBV10-3; d_call: TRBD1; j_call: TRBJ1-2; clone_size: once
cdr3_nt: TGCGCCAGCAGCAACTTAGGGGTGATTAATGAAAAACTGTTTTTT; cdr3_aa: CASSNLGVINEKLFF; v_call: TRBV5-1; d_call: .; j_call: TRBJ1-4; clone_size: .
cdr3_nt: TGTGCCAGCAGCTTCTCCCGCTTAGCGGGGGGGAGTCATGAGCAGTTCTTC; cdr3_aa: CASSFSRLAGGSHEQFF; v_call: TRBV7-2; d_call: TRBD2; j_call: TRBJ2-1; clone_size: few
cdr3_nt: TGTGCCAGCAGCCCGACGTGGGGTTCGTACACTGAAGCTTTCTTT; cdr3_aa: CASSPTWGSYTEAFF; v_call: TRBV28; d_call: .; j_call: TRBJ1-1; clone_size: many
cdr3_nt: TGTGCCAGCAGTGAACAGGGCTCCCTTAACACCGGGGAGCTGTTTTTT; cdr3_aa: CASSEQGSLNTGELFF; v_call: TRBV6-1; d_call: .; j_call: TRBJ2-2; clone_size: once
cdr3_nt: TGCAGTGCAAATCCAGGGGCCGGCTACAATGAGCAGTTCTTC; cdr3_aa: CSANPGAGYNEQFF; v_call: TRBV20-1; d_call: .; j_call: TRBJ2-1; clone_size: .
cdr3_nt: TGTGCCAGCGATCAGGTGAAGGGGGTACGGGGGCAGTACTTC; cdr3_aa: CASDQVKGVRGQYF; v_call: TRBV28; d_call: .; j_call: TRBJ2-7; clone_size: few
cdr3_nt: TGTGCTAGTGGTTTGGGGGCGATGAACACTGAAGCTTTCTTT; cdr3_aa: CASGLGAMNTEAFF; v_call: TRBV12-5; d_call: .; j_call: TRBJ1-1; clone_size: .
cdr3_nt: TGCAGCGTTGGACGACTAGCGGGGAGCGGGGAGCTGTTTTTT; cdr3_aa: CSVGRLAGSGELFF; v_call: TRBV29-1; d_call: TRBD2; j_call: TRBJ2-2; clone_size: .
cdr3_nt: TGCAGCGTTGTAGTTCAACGCACAGATACGCAGTATTTT; cdr3_aa: CSVVVQRTDTQYF; v_call: TRBV29-1; d_call: .; j_call: TRBJ2-3; clone_size: .
cdr3_nt: TGCAGTGCTAGAGTAGGGAGCGGGAGGGCTAACACCGGGGAGCTGTTTTTT; cdr3_aa: CSARVGSGRANTGELFF; v_call: TRBV20-1; d_call: TRBD2; j_call: TRBJ2-2; clone_size: .
cdr3_nt: TGTGCCAGCAGTTCCGCGACTAGCGGGAGTTGGGCAGATACGCAGTATTTT; cdr3_aa: CASSSATSGSWADTQYF; v_call: TRBV28; d_call: TRBD2; j_call: TRBJ2-3; clone_size: .
cdr3_nt: TGTGCCAGCAGCCGGGACAGCAATCAGCCCCAGCATTTT; cdr3_aa: CASSRDSNQPQHF; v_call: TRBV5-4; d_call: .; j_call: TRBJ1-5; clone_size: many
cdr3_nt: TGTGCCAGCAGTAAAGGACAGCGAGATCAGCCCCAGCATTTT; cdr3_aa: CASSKGQRDQPQHF; v_call: TRBV12-3/TRBV12-4; d_call: .; j_call: TRBJ1-5; clone_size: .
cdr3_nt: TGTGCCAGCATCTTGGTGTGGGGGGCAGATACGCAGTATTTT; cdr3_aa: CASILVWGADTQYF; v_call: TRBV27; d_call: .; j_call: TRBJ2-3; clone_size: .
cdr3_nt: TGTGCCTCCGGACAGGGGAAGAGCGGTAACTATGGCTACACCTTC; cdr3_aa: CASGQGKSGNYGYTF; v_call: TRBV28; d_call: TRBD1; j_call: TRBJ1-2; clone_size: many
cdr3_nt: TGTGCCATCAACCCGGGACAGGGGGTCTATGGCTACACCTTC; cdr3_aa: CAINPGQGVYGYTF; v_call: TRBV10-3; d_call: TRBD1; j_call: TRBJ1-2; clone_size: .
cdr3_nt: TGCAGCATCGTGGGGGGATCGACGACGGACACTGAAGCTTTCTTT; cdr3_aa: CSIVGGSTTDTEAFF; v_call: TRBV29-1; d_call: .; j_call: TRBJ1-1; clone_size: .
cdr3_nt: TGTGCCAGCAGTTTCCCCCGCCAGGGGGCCTGGGGGGAGCTGTTTTTT; cdr3_aa: CASSFPRQGAWGELFF; v_call: TRBV28; d_call: TRBD1; j_call: TRBJ2-2; clone_size: .
cdr3_nt: TGTGCCAGCAGCGAACTAGCGGGGTCCACAGATACGCAGTATTTT; cdr3_aa: CASSELAGSTDTQYF; v_call: TRBV6-1; d_call: TRBD2; j_call: TRBJ2-3; clone_size: .
cdr3_nt: TGCGCCAGCAGCCAAGATTTACCGGGAAACATTCAGTACTTC; cdr3_aa: CASSQDLPGNIQYF; v_call: TRBV4-3; d_call: .; j_call: TRBJ2-4; clone_size: few
cdr3_nt: TGTGCCAGCAGCGTAGAGGCAGGGATGGCAGATACGCAGTATTTT; cdr3_aa: CASSVEAGMADTQYF; v_call: TRBV9; d_call: .; j_call: TRBJ2-3; clone_size: once
cdr3_nt: TGTGCCAGCAGTGGGAGGACTAGCGGGGGGGGAGATACGCAGTATTTT; cdr3_aa: CASSGRTSGGGDTQYF; v_call: TRBV6-6; d_call: TRBD2; j_call: TRBJ2-3; clone_size: .
cdr3_nt: TGTGCCAGCAGCCAGGGCCCCGGAAAGAATAGGAACACTGAAGCTTTCTTT; cdr3_aa: CASSQGPGKNRNTEAFF; v_call: TRBV6-5; d_call: .; j_call: TRBJ1-1; clone_size: .
cdr3_nt: TGTGCCAGCAGCCCTTCGGGGTTCGGCACTGAAGCTTTCTTT; cdr3_aa: CASSPSGFGTEAFF; v_call: TRBV5-4; d_call: .; j_call: TRBJ1-1; clone_size: .
cdr3_nt: TGTGCCAGCAGCTTGGGGGACAGAGCTGGGGCCAACGTCCTGACTTTC; cdr3_aa: CASSLGDRAGANVLTF; v_call: TRBV5-4; d_call: TRBD1; j_call: TRBJ2-6; clone_size: few
cdr3_nt: TGTGCCAGTAGTAGTCTGGACACCTTTTACGAGCAGTACTTC; cdr3_aa: CASSSLDTFYEQYF; v_call: TRBV19; d_call: .; j_call: TRBJ2-7; clone_size: many